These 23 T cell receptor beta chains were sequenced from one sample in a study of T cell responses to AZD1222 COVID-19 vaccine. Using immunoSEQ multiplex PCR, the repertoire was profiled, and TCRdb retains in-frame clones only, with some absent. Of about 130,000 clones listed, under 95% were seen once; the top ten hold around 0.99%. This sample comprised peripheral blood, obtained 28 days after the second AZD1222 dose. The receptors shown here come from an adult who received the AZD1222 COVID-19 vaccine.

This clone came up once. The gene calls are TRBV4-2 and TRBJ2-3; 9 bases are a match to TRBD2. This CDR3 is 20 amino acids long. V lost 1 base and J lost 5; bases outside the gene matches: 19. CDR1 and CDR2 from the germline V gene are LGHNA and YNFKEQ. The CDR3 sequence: CASSQGSSGSSPTKGDTQYF. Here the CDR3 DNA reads TGTGCCAGCAGCCAAGGGAGTAGCGGGAGTTCGCCAACCAAGGGAGATACGCAGTATTTT.

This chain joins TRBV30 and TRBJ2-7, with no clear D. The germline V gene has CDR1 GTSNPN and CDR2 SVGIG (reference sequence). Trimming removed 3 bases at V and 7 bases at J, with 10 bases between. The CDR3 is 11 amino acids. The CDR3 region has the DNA TGTGCCTGGAGAAGGAGTTGGGAGCAGTACTTC. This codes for CAWRRSWEQYF.

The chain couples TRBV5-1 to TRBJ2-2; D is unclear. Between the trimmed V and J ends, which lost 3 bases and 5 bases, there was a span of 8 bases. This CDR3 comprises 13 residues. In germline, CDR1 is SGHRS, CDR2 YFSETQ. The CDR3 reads CASSSRPTGELFF. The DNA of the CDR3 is TGCGCCAGCAGCTCCCGGCCGACCGGGGAGCTGTTTTTT.

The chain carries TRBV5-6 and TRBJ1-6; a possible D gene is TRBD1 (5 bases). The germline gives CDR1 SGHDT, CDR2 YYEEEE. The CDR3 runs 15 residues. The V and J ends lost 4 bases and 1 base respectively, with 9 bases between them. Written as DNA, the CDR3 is TGTGCCAGCAGCACAAGGGGATCCTATAATTCACCCCTCCACTTT. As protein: CASSTRGSYNSPLHF.

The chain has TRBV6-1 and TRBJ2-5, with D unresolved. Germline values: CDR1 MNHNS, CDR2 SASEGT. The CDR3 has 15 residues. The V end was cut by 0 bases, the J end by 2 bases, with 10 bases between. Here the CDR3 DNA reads TGTGCCAGCAGTGAAGCGTGGGCCAGACAAGAGACCCAGTACTTC. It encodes CASSEAWARQETQYF.

Here the CDR3 DNA reads TGTGCCAGCACCTACCGGGCTAACACCGGGGAGCTGTTTTTT. Translation gives CASTYRANTGELFF. The chain employs TRBV7-9 and TRBJ2-2; D is unclear. The CDR3 length is 14 residues. Germline V lookup: CDR1 SEHNR, CDR2 FQNEAQ (reference sequence). Deletions cut 7 bases from V and 2 bases from J, with 11 bases between.

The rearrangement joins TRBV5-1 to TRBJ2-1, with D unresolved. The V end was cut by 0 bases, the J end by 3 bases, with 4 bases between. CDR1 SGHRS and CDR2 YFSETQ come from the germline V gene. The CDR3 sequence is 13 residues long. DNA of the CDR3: TGCGCCAGCAGCTTGGACGTCTACAATGAGCAGTTCTTC. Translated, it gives CASSLDVYNEQFF.

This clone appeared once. The CDR3 DNA reads as TGTGCCAGCAGCCAAGATCTTTCGGGGGGCGAGCAGTACTTC. It translates to CASSQDLSGGEQYF. V gene TRBV4-2 combines with J gene TRBJ2-7; 7 nucleotides line up with TRBD2. With V trimmed by 0 bases and J by 6 bases, 5 bases remained unmatched. Germline CDR1 reads LGHNA; CDR2 reads YNFKEQ. This CDR3 has 14 amino acids.

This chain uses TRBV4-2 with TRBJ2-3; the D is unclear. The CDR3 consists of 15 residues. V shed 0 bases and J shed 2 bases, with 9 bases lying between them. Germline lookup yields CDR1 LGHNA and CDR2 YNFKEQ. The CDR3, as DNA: TGTGCCAGCAGCCAAGATCGGTTCCTCACAGATACGCAGTATTTT. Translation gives CASSQDRFLTDTQYF.

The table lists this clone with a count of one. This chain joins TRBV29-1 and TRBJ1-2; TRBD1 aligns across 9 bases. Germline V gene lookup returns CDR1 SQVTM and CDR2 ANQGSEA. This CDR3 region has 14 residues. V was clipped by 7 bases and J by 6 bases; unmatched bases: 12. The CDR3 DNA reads TGCAGCGCAGCCTCGGGACAGGGTACAAATGGCTACACCTTC. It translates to CSAASGQGTNGYTF.

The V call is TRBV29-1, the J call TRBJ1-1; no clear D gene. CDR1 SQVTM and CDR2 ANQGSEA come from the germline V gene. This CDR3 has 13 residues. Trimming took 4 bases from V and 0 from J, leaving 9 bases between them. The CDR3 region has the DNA TGCAGCGTTGCGGGAGTTCTGAACACTGAAGCTTTCTTT. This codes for CSVAGVLNTEAFF.

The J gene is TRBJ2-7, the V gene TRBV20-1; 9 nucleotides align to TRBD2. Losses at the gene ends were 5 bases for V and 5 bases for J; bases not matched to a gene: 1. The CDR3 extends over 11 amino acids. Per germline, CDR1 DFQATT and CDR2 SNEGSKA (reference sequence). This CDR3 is CSAGTSNEQYF. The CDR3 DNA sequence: TGCAGTGCTGGGACTAGCAACGAGCAGTACTTC.

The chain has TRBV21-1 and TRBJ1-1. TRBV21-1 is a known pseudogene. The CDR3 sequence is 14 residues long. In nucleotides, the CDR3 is TGTGCCAGCAGCCCCGCCGGAGCTGGCACTGAAGCTTTCTTT. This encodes CASSPAGAGTEAFF.

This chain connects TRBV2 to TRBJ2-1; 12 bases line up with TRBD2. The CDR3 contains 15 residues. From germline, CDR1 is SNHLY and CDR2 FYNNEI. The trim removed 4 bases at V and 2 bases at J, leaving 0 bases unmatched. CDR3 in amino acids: CASSGLAGAYNEQFF. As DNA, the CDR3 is TGTGCCAGCAGTGGACTAGCGGGAGCCTACAATGAGCAGTTCTTC.

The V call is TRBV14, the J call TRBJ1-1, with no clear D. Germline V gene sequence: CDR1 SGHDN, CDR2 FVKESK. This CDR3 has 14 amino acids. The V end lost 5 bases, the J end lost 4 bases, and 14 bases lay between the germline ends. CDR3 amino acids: CASSFNKGFTEAFF. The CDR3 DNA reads TGTGCCAGCAGCTTCAACAAGGGTTTCACTGAAGCTTTCTTT.

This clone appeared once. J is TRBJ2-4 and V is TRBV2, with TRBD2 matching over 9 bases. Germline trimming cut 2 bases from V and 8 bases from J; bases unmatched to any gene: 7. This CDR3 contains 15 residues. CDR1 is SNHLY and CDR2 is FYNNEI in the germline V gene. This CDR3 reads CASSERTSALDIQYF. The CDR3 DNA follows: TGTGCCAGCAGTGAACGGACTAGCGCCCTTGACATTCAGTACTTC.

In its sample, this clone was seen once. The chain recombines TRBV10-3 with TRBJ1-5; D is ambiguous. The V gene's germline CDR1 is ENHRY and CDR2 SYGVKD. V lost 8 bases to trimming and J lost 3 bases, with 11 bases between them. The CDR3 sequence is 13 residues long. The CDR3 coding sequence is TGTGCCATCGCCGGCCAGAACAATCAGCCCCAGCATTTT. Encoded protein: CAIAGQNNQPQHF.

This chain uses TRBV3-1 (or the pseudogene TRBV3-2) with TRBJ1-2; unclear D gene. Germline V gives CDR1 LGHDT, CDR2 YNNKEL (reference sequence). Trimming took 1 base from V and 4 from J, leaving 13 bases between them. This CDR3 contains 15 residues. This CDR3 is CASSQVVQPIYGYTF. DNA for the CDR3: TGTGCCAGCAGCCAAGTGGTACAGCCGATCTATGGCTACACCTTC.

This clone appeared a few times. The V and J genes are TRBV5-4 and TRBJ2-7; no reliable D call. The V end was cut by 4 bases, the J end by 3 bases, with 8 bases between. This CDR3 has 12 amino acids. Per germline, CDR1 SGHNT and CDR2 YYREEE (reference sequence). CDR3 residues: CASSQDRYEQYF. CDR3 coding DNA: TGTGCCAGCAGCCAGGACCGCTACGAGCAGTACTTC.

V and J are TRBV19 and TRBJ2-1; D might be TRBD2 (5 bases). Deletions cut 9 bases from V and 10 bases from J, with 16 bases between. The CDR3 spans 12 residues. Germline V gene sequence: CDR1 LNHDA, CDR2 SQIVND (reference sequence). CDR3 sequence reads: CASRFGPGEQFF. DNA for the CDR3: TGTGCCAGCCGCTTCGGACCGGGGGAGCAGTTCTTC.

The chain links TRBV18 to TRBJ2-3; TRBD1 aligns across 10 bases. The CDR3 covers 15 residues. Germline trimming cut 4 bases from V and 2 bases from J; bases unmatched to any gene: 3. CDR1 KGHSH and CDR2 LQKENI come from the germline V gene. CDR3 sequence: CASSQGTGDTDTQYF. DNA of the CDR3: TGTGCCAGCTCACAGGGGACAGGGGACACAGATACGCAGTATTTT.

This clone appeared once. In nucleotides, the CDR3 is TGCAGCGTTGACCTCTACGGCTACACCTTC. Translating gives CSVDLYGYTF. J is TRBJ1-2 and V is TRBV29-1; no firm D call. V lost 3 bases and J lost 8, with 7 bases in between. Germline V lookup: CDR1 SQVTM, CDR2 ANQGSEA. This CDR3 has 10 residues. Filled out from reference TRBV29-1 and TRBJ1-2, the complete variable domain reads SAVISQKPSRDICQRGTSLTIQCQVDSQVTMMFWYRQQPGQSLTLIATANQGSEATYESGFVIDKFPISRPNLTFSTLTVSNMSPEDSSIYLCSVDLYGYTFGSGTRLTVV.

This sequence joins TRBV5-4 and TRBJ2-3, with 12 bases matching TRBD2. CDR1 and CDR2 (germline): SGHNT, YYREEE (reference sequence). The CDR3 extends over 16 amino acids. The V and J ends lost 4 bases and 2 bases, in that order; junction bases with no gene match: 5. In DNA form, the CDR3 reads TGTGCCAGCAGCCTGAGACTAGCGGGAGACACAGATACGCAGTATTTT. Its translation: CASSLRLAGDTDTQYF.